The source of this T cell receptor beta chain is a study of cytomegalovirus exposure and HLA in healthy donors. Study outcomes and limitations: Analysis performed later showed TCR beta chains linked to HLA being more clonally expanded than equally common others. Using a false discovery rate of 0.05, a later analysis showed that approximately 16,000 TCR beta sequences were associated with HLA alleles.

Deletions cut 7 bases from V and 3 bases from J, with 12 bases between. The germline CDR1 and CDR2 sequences are LNHDA and SQIVND (reference sequence). The CDR3 consists of 13 residues. In the PCR, 60 Vbeta and 13 Jbeta primers were used. Sequencing used immunoSEQ multiplex PCR; TCRdb keeps in-frame clones, though not all of them. The sample holds 130,000 or so clones; approximately 80% are singletons and the top ten take 1.5%. Remarks on this clone: Its antigen is not known.

The receptor was derived from a woman under 30 in good health and CMV-seronegative. The sample taken for sequencing was PBMCs. This chain links TRBV19 with TRBJ1-2, with D possibly TRBD1 on 6 matching bases. In nucleotides, the CDR3 is TGTGCCAGTAAGGGACAATCCTACTATGGCTACACCTTC. Translated: CASKGQSYYGYTF.